This T cell receptor (beta chain) appears in the sequencing data of a study of blood T cell repertoires in COVID-19. The overall study: Spain, Italy and the United States supplied samples that represented acute and convalescent COVID-19.

This clone has a single count. This table comes from immunoSEQ multiplex PCR, and its TCRdb copy is limited to in-frame clones, with some not included. Seen here are 70,000 to 75,000 clones, roughly four fifths observed once, and the top ten hold 1.5% to 2%. This TCR derives from a woman aged 60-70 years with acute or convalescent COVID-19. Sequencing input: peripheral blood.

This CDR3 reads CASSLTGPKDTQYF. The CDR3 nucleotides are TGCGCCAGCAGCTTGACAGGGCCCAAGGATACGCAGTATTTT. This rearrangement joins TRBV5-1 to TRBJ2-3, with D possibly matching TRBD1 (6 bases). CDR1 is SGHRS and CDR2 is YFSETQ in the germline V gene. V gave up 1 base and J gave up 6 bases, with 12 bases separating them. The CDR3 spans 14 residues.